These 25 T cell receptor beta chains were all obtained from the same sample, sequenced in a study of OX40 agonist ivuxolimab in advanced cancers. Sequencing used immunoSEQ multiplex PCR; TCRdb keeps in-frame clones, though not all of them. The table records roughly 71,000 clones, 75% to 85% of them present only once. Here the sequenced sample was CD4+ or CD8+ T cells sorted from blood, taken in a trial of the OX40 agonist ivuxolimab. Source of these receptors: an adult with an advanced solid tumor such as melanoma, head and neck, liver or kidney cancer.

This sequence joins TRBV5-5 and TRBJ1-2; tentatively, D is TRBD1 (5 bases). The CDR3 sequence is 15 residues long. The germline CDR1 and CDR2 sequences are SGHKS and YYEKEE (reference sequence). The ends were cut back, 0 bases at V and 2 bases at J, with 11 bases in the middle. The CDR3, as DNA: TGTGCCAGCAGCTTGGGGGGGTTACGGAACTATGGCTACACCTTC. This translates into CASSLGGLRNYGYTF. The full variable domain, its missing parts supplied by reference TRBV5-5 and TRBJ1-2, is DAGVTQSPTHLIKTRGQQVTLRCSPISGHKSVSWYQQVLGQGPQFIFQYYEKEERGRGNFPDRFSARQFPNYSSELNVNALLLGDSALYLCASSLGGLRNYGYTFGSGTRLTVV.

The V call is TRBV18, the J call TRBJ2-1, with 8 bases that match TRBD2. Germline CDR1 and CDR2: KGHSH and LQKENI. The J segment lost 9 bases and the V segment lost 4 bases, leaving 20 bases of the junction unmatched. This CDR3 has 18 amino acids. The CDR3 coding sequence is TGTGCCAGCTCACTTGCGGCAGGGGCGGCAGCGGGAGCCAGTGAGCAGTTCTTC. It codes for CASSLAAGAAAGASEQFF. The whole variable domain, filled in from reference TRBV18 and TRBJ2-1, reads NAGVMQNPRHLVRRRGQEARLRCSPMKGHSHVYWYRQLPEEGLKFMVYLQKENIIDESGMPKERFSAEFPKEGPSILRIQQVVRGDSAAYFCASSLAAGAAAGASEQFFGPGTRLTVL.

The chain couples TRBV29-1 to TRBJ2-2; 7 positions match TRBD1. Germline loops: CDR1 SQVTM, CDR2 ANQGSEA. The CDR3 sequence is 14 residues long. Trimming took 6 bases from V and 1 from J; bases not matched to a gene: 5. The CDR3 nucleotides read TGCAGCGTAGACTGGACAGGGAACACCGGGGAGCTGTTTTTT. Residues: CSVDWTGNTGELFF.

This clone came up once. The gene calls are TRBV6-6 and TRBJ2-7; 7 bases are a match to TRBD1. Germline CDR1 MNHNY, CDR2 SVGAGI (reference sequence). CDR3 length: 14 amino acids. After removal of 6 bases from V and 0 bases from J, the junction contained 5 bases not matched to a gene. CDR3 sequence: CASRWTGTSYEQYF. The CDR3 coding sequence is TGTGCCAGCAGATGGACAGGCACCTCCTACGAGCAGTACTTC.

This rearrangement joins TRBV4-3 to TRBJ2-1; D ambiguous. Germline CDR1 and CDR2: LGHNA and YSLEER. V shed 0 bases and J shed 10 bases, with 10 bases lying between them. The CDR3 is 13 residues long. CDR3 amino acids: CASSQEESYEQFF. CDR3 nucleotides: TGCGCCAGCAGCCAAGAGGAAAGCTACGAGCAGTTCTTC.

About this clone itself: One end of the junction fails to match germline, which may point to a read error. The chain recombines TRBV7-7 with TRBJ2-5; the D is unclear. The V gene's germline CDR1 is SSHAT and CDR2 FNYEAQ (reference sequence). The CDR3 is made up of 14 amino acids. The CDR3 nucleotides are TGTGCTAGCAGCTTAGCCGCCTCCAAGGGCGCCCAGTACTTC. As protein: CASSLAASKGAQYF.

In its sample, this clone was seen a few times. The chain has TRBV7-2 and TRBJ2-7; TRBD2 matches 7 bases. The V gene end was trimmed by 5 bases and the J gene end by 13 bases; junction bases not matched to a gene: 14. CDR3 length: 13 amino acids. Germline CDR1 SGHTA, CDR2 FQGNSA. This chain's CDR3 is CASSLTGREGQYF. CDR3 bases: TGTGCCAGCAGCCTAACCGGAAGGGAGGGCCAATACTTC.

V usage is TRBV28 and J usage is TRBJ2-7; 7 bases are a match to TRBD1. The CDR3 runs 11 residues. Germline-derived CDR1 and CDR2 are MDHEN and SYDVKM. The V and J ends lost 10 bases and 6 bases, in that order; junction bases with no gene match: 6. The DNA of the CDR3 is TGTGCCACCGACAGGGTCCGCGAGCAGTACTTC. Translating gives CATDRVREQYF. The full variable domain, in which reference TRBV28 and TRBJ2-7 provide the parts outside the CDR3, is DVKVTQSSRYLVKRTGEKVFLECVQDMDHENMFWYRQDPGLGLRLIYFSYDVKMKEKGDIPEGYSVSREKKERFSLILESASTNQTSMYLCATDRVREQYFGPGTRLTVT.

The rearrangement joins TRBV5-1 to TRBJ2-5; 8 bases fit TRBD1. V gave up 7 bases and J gave up 6 bases; unmatched junction bases: 17. CDR1 is SGHRS, CDR2 YFSETQ, per germline. The CDR3 spans 16 residues. The CDR3, as DNA: TGCGCCAGCGAAACCGGATCGGCAGGGGGCGTCAAGACCCAGTACTTC. The encoded protein is CASETGSAGGVKTQYF.

The chain couples TRBV15 to TRBJ2-7; 7 nucleotides agree with TRBD2. Per the germline V gene, CDR1 is LNHNV and CDR2 is YYDKDF (reference sequence). Trimming removed 0 bases from V and 4 bases from J; junction bases left unmatched: 3. This CDR3 spans 14 amino acids. The CDR3 region is CATSREGAGYEQYF. DNA of the CDR3: TGTGCCACCAGCAGAGAGGGAGCGGGGTACGAGCAGTACTTC.

This clone showed up just once. This chain connects TRBV6-1 to TRBJ1-1, with D perhaps TRBD1 (6 bases). The germline V and J ends were trimmed by 6 bases and 5 bases, with 13 bases remaining between them. The CDR3 totals 13 residues. The V gene's germline CDR1 is MNHNS and CDR2 SASEGT. The DNA of the CDR3 is TGTGCCAGCAGGCGGGGGGCGCAAACTGAAGCTTTCTTT. This codes for CASRRGAQTEAFF.

The chain couples TRBV18 to TRBJ2-2; maybe TRBD1 (6 bases). The CDR3 totals 13 residues. Trimming cost V 5 bases and J 6 bases, with 10 bases left between them. CDR1 is KGHSH, CDR2 LQKENI, per germline. The DNA for the CDR3 is TGTGCCAGCTCATCAGGGGCCGCCGGGGAGCTGTTTTTT. Translating gives CASSSGAAGELFF.

The chain has TRBV28 and TRBJ2-7; no clear D. With 5 bases removed from V and 2 bases from J, the gap between germline ends came to 10 bases. CDR1 MDHEN and CDR2 SYDVKM come from the germline V gene. This CDR3 has 13 residues. CDR3 in DNA: TGTGCCAGCAGTATCAGTTTGGCCTACGAGCAGTACTTC. Translated: CASSISLAYEQYF.

J is TRBJ2-7 and V is TRBV4-1; no clear D gene. Per germline, CDR1 MGHRA and CDR2 YSYEKL. The CDR3 loop spans 15 amino acids. Trimming took 0 bases from V and 2 from J, leaving 11 bases between them. Here the CDR3 reads CASSQDSYGAYEQYF. DNA of the CDR3: TGCGCCAGCAGCCAAGATTCATATGGGGCCTACGAGCAGTACTTC.

This clone has a handful of counts. The CDR3 DNA is TGTGCCATCAACAGGGGAGATTCCAACACTGAAGCTTTCTTT. The encoded protein is CAINRGDSNTEAFF. The chain has TRBV10-3 and TRBJ1-1, with 7 bases that match TRBD1. Germline V CDR1 and CDR2: ENHRY, SYGVKD. This CDR3 has 14 residues. V gave up 7 bases and J gave up 2 bases; unmatched junction bases: 7.

This sequence joins TRBV15 and TRBJ2-5, with D possibly being TRBD1 or TRBD2 (6 bases each). The length of the CDR3 is 15 residues. The V and J ends lost 3 bases and 6 bases respectively, with 17 bases between them. Germline lookup yields CDR1 LNHNV and CDR2 YYDKDF (reference sequence). In DNA form, the CDR3 reads TGTGCCACCAGCAGGGGCGGGACATGGGAGCAGACCCAGTACTTC. Residues: CATSRGGTWEQTQYF.

Note on this clone: This likely comes from a read error, as the CDR3 has no conserved phenylalanine or tryptophan at its end. This chain joins TRBV6-5 and TRBJ2-7; the D gene is possibly TRBD2 (5 bases). Germline lookup yields CDR1 MNHEY and CDR2 SVGAGI. With 6 bases removed from V and 7 bases from J, the gap between germline ends came to 10 bases. CDR3 length equals 11 residues. The CDR3 DNA follows: TGTGCCAGCAGCCGCTCGGGAGAGCAGTACCTC. This translates into CASSRSGEQYL.

V usage is TRBV11-2 and J usage is TRBJ1-2; 8 nucleotides match TRBD1. Germline CDR1 SGHAT, CDR2 FQNNGV. The CDR3 is 15 residues long. The ends lost 0 bases at V and 8 bases at J; junction bases unmatched: 8. The CDR3 bases are TGTGCCAGCAGCTTAGATGTAGGACAGGGCCAAGGCTACACCTTC. This codes for CASSLDVGQGQGYTF.

The V gene is TRBV9, the J gene TRBJ1-5; the D gene is possibly TRBD1 (5 bases). Trimming removed 0 bases from V and 5 bases from J, with 9 bases in between. CDR1 SGDLS and CDR2 YYNGEE come from the germline V gene. The CDR3 is 14 residues long. The CDR3 region has the DNA TGTGCCAGCAGCGTAGGGGGCCGACATCAGCCCCAGCATTTT. Protein sequence: CASSVGGRHQPQHF.

The chain is built from TRBV5-1 and TRBJ2-7; D is undetermined. Germline V lookup: CDR1 SGHRS, CDR2 YFSETQ. Between the trimmed V and J ends, which lost 2 bases and 3 bases, there was a span of 15 bases. CDR3 length equals 15 residues. The CDR3 spells CASSFGSRTLYEQYF. Here the CDR3 DNA reads TGCGCCAGCAGCTTTGGGTCCCGCACCCTCTACGAGCAGTACTTC.

J is TRBJ2-5 and V is TRBV4-2; 10 positions match TRBD2. The V and J ends lost 0 bases and 5 bases, in that order; junction bases with no gene match: 3. There are 15 residues in the CDR3. Germline loops: CDR1 LGHNA, CDR2 YNFKEQ. The CDR3 nucleotides read TGTGCCAGCAGCCAAGAACCAGCGGGAGGGGAGACCCAGTACTTC. Amino acid sequence: CASSQEPAGGETQYF.

The gene calls are TRBV5-4 and TRBJ1-1; 8 bases align to TRBD1. CDR3 length equals 15 residues. CDR1 is SGHNT, CDR2 YYREEE, per germline (reference sequence). V was clipped by 4 bases and J by 3 bases; unmatched bases: 8. The chain's CDR3 is CASSPSRQGYTEAFF. Written as DNA, the CDR3 is TGTGCCAGCAGCCCCAGCCGACAGGGGTACACTGAAGCTTTCTTT. The variable domain in full, with the rest retrieved from reference TRBV5-4 and TRBJ1-1, is ETGVTQSPTHLIKTRGQQVTLRCSSQSGHNTVSWYQQALGQGPQFIFQYYREEENGRGNFPPRFSGLQFPNYSSELNVNALELDDSALYLCASSPSRQGYTEAFFGQGTRLTVV.

The genes are TRBV15 and TRBJ2-5; D uncertain. The CDR3 spans 14 residues. Looked up from germline, CDR1 is LNHNV and CDR2 is YYDKDF (reference sequence). V lost 0 bases, J lost 1 base, and 6 bases lay in between. CDR3: CATSRDHSQETQYF. The DNA for the CDR3 is TGTGCCACCAGCAGAGATCACAGCCAAGAGACCCAGTACTTC.

The chain recombines TRBV28 with TRBJ1-2; no firm D call. The CDR3 totals 14 residues. Trimming left V 6 bases short and J 4 bases short, with 15 bases between. CDR1 and CDR2 from the germline V gene are MDHEN and SYDVKM. CDR3 in amino acids: CASSSPFAPYGYTF. The CDR3 region has the DNA TGTGCCAGCAGCTCACCCTTCGCCCCCTATGGCTACACCTTC.

The gene calls are TRBV25-1 and TRBJ1-5, with D possibly TRBD1 on 5 matching bases. The CDR3 totals 12 residues. CDR1 MGHDK and CDR2 SYGVNS come from the germline V gene. Trimming shortened V by 6 bases and J by 6 bases, and 9 bases separated the two germline ends. This CDR3 is CASREGSQPQHF. The CDR3 DNA is TGTGCCAGCAGGGAGGGGAGTCAGCCCCAGCATTTT.